Sequencing of this TCR beta chain was carried out in a study of control samples from healthy donors and cancer patients. The V end lost 0 bases, the J end lost 1 base, and 9 bases lay between the germline ends. Looked up from germline, CDR1 is KGHSH and CDR2 is LQKENI. This CDR3 has 15 amino acids. Clones were read by immunoSEQ multiplex PCR, and TCRdb kept only the in-frame ones, dropping some. The data show some 58,000 clones, more than 75% seen once. The clonotype originates from a woman aged 60 to 75 with lung cancer. The sequenced material came from PBMCs. The chain uses TRBV18 and TRBJ1-1; D not certain. The CDR3 DNA reads as TGTGCCAGCTCACCACCGGTCCGACCGAACACTGAAGCTTTCTTT. Translating gives CASSPPVRPNTEAFF.